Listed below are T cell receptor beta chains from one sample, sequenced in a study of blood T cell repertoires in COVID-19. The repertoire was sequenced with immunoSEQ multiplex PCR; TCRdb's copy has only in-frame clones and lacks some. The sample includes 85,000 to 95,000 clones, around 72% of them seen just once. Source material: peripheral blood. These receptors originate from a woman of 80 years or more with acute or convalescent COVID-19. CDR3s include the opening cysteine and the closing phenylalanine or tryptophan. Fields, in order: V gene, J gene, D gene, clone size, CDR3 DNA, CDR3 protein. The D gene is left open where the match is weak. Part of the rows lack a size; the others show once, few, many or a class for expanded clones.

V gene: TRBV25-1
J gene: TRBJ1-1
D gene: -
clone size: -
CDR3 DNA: TGTGCCAGCAGTGAATGGGCCCAGTCCAGGCCTGAAGCTTTCTTT
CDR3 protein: CASSEWAQSRPEAFF

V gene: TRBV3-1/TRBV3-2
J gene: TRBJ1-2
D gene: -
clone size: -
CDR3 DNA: TGTGCCAGCAGCCAAGATCGGGAATTCTATGGCTACACCTTC
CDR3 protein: CASSQDREFYGYTF

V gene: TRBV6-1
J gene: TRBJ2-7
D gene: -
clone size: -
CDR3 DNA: TGTGCCAGCAGTGAGTTTGGACAGACCTACGAGCAGTACTTC
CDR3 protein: CASSEFGQTYEQYF

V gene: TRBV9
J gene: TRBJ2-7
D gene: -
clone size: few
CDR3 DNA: TGTGCCAGCAGCCCTACCCCCCAGGTTGGGGAGCAGTACTTC
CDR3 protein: CASSPTPQVGEQYF

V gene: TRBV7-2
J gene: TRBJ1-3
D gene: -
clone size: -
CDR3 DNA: TGTGCCAGCAGCCGGACACCCAGCTCTGGAAACACCATATATTTT
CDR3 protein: CASSRTPSSGNTIYF

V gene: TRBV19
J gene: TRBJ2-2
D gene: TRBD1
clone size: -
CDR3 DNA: TGTGCCAGTACCAGTATTTGGGACAGACAGAACACCGGGGAGCTGTTTTTT
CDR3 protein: CASTSIWDRQNTGELFF

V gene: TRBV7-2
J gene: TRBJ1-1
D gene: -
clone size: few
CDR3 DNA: TGTGCCAGCAGTTGGTTGGGCAGGAACACTGAAGCTTTCTTT
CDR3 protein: CASSWLGRNTEAFF

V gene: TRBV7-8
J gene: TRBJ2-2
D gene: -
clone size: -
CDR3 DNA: TGTGCCAGCAGCTCCACCCCCAACGGAGGCAGGACCGGGGAGCTGTTTTTT
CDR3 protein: CASSSTPNGGRTGELFF

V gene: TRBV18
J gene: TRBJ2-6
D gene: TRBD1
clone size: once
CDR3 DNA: TGTGCCAGCTCACTTCGGGACAGGGGGGCCAACGTCCTGACTTTC
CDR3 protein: CASSLRDRGANVLTF

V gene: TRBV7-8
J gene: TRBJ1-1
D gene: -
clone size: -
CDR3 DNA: TGTGCCAGCAGCTACACACGGAACACTGAAGCTTTCTTT
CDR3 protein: CASSYTRNTEAFF

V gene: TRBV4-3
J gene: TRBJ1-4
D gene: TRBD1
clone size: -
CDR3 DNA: TGCGCCCGCAGCCGAAGGTGGGGACAGTCGAATGAAAAACTGTTTTTT
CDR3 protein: CARSRRWGQSNEKLFF

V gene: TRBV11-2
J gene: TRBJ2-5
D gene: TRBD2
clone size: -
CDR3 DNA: TGTGCCAGCAGCCTACTAGGCGGGGGAAGCCAAGAGACCCAGTACTTC
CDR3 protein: CASSLLGGGSQETQYF

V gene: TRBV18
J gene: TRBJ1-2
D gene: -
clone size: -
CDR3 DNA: TGTGCCAGCTCACCAGTCGACCGGGGGTGGGCAAACTCTGGCTACACCTTC
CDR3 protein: CASSPVDRGWANSGYTF

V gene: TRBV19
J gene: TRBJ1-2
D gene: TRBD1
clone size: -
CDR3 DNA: TGTGCCAGTAGTATGATCGGACAGGGAGGTTTACAGGATGGCTACACCTTC
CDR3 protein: CASSMIGQGGLQDGYTF

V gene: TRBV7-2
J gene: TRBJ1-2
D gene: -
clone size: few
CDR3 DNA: TGTGCCAGCAGCTTTACAGGGCCTAACTATGGCTACACCTTC
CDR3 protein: CASSFTGPNYGYTF

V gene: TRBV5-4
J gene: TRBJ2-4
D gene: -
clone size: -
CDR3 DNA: TGTGCCAGCAGCTTTGGAACAGGCCAAAACATTCAGTACTTC
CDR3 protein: CASSFGTGQNIQYF

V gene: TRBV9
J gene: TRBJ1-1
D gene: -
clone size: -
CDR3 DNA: TGTGCCAGCAGCGTAGCACTTAACACTGAAGCTTTCTTT
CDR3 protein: CASSVALNTEAFF

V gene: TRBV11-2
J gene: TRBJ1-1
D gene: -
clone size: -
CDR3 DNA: TGTGCCAGCAGCTTAGACAGGGTATTTGAAGCTTTCTTT
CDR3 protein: CASSLDRVFEAFF

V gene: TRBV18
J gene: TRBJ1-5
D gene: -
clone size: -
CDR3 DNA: TGTGCCAGCTCACCACCGTTGGAACAGGGTATGCCCCAGCATTTT
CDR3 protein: CASSPPLEQGMPQHF

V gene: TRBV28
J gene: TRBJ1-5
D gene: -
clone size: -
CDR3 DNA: TGTGCCAGCATTCCAGGGAGGTCTCAGCCCCAGCATTTT
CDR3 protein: CASIPGRSQPQHF

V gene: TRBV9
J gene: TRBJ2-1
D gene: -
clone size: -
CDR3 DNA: TGTGCCAGCAGCGTTAACTCGGGAACCTACAATGAGCAGTTCTTC
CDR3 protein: CASSVNSGTYNEQFF

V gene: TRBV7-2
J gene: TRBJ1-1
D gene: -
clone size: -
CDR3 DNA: TGTGCCAGCAGCCCCGCATGGGGAGGGACCACTGAAGCTTTCTTT
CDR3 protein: CASSPAWGGTTEAFF

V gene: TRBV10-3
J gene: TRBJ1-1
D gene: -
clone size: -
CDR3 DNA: TGTGCCATCAGTGTGGAGGGACGGGGTGAAGCTTTCTTT
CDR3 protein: CAISVEGRGEAFF

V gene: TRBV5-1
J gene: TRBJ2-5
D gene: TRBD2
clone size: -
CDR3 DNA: TGCGCCAGCAGCGGCGGACTAGCGGGGGGACCCGCCCAAGAGACCCAGTACTTC
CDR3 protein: CASSGGLAGGPAQETQYF

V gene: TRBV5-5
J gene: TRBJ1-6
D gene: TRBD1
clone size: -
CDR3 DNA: TGTGCCAGCAGCAACTATAGGGACAGTCAGACCCTCCACTTT
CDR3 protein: CASSNYRDSQTLHF

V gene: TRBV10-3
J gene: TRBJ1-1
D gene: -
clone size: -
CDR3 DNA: TGTGCCATCAGTGAGCCCCCCGCCAGCACTGAAGCTTTCTTT
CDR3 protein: CAISEPPASTEAFF

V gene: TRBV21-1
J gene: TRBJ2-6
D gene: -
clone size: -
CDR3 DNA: TGTGCCAGCACTAAGCGGACCTCTGGGGCCAACGTCCTGACTTTC
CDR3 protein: CASTKRTSGANVLTF

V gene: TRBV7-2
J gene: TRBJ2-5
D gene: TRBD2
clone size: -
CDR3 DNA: TGTGCCAGCAGCCCGGGGGCGGGGGGCCAAGAGACCCAGTACTTC
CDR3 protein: CASSPGAGGQETQYF

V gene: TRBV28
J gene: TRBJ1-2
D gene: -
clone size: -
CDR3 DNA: TGTGCCAGCAGTCCCACAGGGAGAAGGATCTATGGCTACACCTTC
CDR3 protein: CASSPTGRRIYGYTF